These T cell receptor beta chains were read from a single sample in a study of CD8 T cells in ankylosing spondylitis. TCRdb re-analysed the 5' RACE reads in MiXCR, keeping a single row per CDR3 protein. The top ten clones hold around 14% of a sample with under 450,000 distinct CDR3 sequences, 20% of them seen once. The sequenced sample was blood, either unsorted or a sorted T cell fraction (not recorded which). The receptors stem from a male donor with ankylosing spondylitis or in good health (not recorded which). The CDR3 runs from the conserved cysteine through the conserved F or W. Each record gives: clone size, J gene, D gene, V gene, CDR3 DNA, CDR3 protein. The D gene is left open where the match is weak. Where a row states a size, it is once, few, many or the class of an expanded clone; other rows omit it.

NA	TRBJ2-7	TRBD1	TRBV10-1	TGCGCCAGCAGTCCCAGTACAGGGGCCCAATACGAGCAGTACTTC	CASSPSTGAQYEQYF
NA	TRBJ2-5	TRBD2	TRBV29-1	TGCAGCCCCCAACTAGCGGGGGAACCTAGAAGAACACAAGAGACCCAGTACTTC	CSPQLAGEPRRTQETQYF
few	TRBJ2-1	TRBD2	TRBV7-2	TGTGCCAGCAGCTTAGTTGCGGGGGGGCAGGTAGAGCAGTTCTTC	CASSLVAGGQVEQFF
NA	TRBJ2-1	TRBD2	TRBV7-2	TGTGCCAGCAGCCCACCCCGAGGACTAGGAGGCAATGAGCAGTTCTTC	CASSPPRGLGGNEQFF
few	TRBJ2-3	TRBD1	TRBV9	TGTGCCAGCAGCTACCGGGACAGGGCTTTCACAGATACGCAGTATTTT	CASSYRDRAFTDTQYF
few	TRBJ2-3	TRBD1	TRBV12-3/TRBV12-4	TGTGCCAGCAGTTTGGGGGACAGTTACACAGATACGCAGTATTTT	CASSLGDSYTDTQYF
few	TRBJ2-7	TRBD1	TRBV27	TGTGCCAGCGCGACAGGGCAGTACGAGCAGTACTTC	CASATGQYEQYF
NA	TRBJ2-7	NA	TRBV3-1	TGTGCCAGCAGCCAAGGATGGGGTATGGGCTACGAGCAGTACTTC	CASSQGWGMGYEQYF
few	TRBJ2-2	NA	TRBV3-1	TGTGCCAGCAGCCGGACTGGTCGAACAGGGAAGCTGTTTTTT	CASSRTGRTGKLFF
medium-sized	TRBJ1-2	NA	TRBV2	TGTGCCAGCAGTGACTCGTTCGAGGACAGTAACTATGGCTACACCTTC	CASSDSFEDSNYGYTF
few	TRBJ1-1	TRBD1	TRBV5-1	TGCGCCAGCAGCCCATTACAGGGGGTGAACACTGAAGCTTTCTTT	CASSPLQGVNTEAFF
few	TRBJ2-7	TRBD2	TRBV4-1	TGCGCCAGCAGCCAAGAATGGGCTAGCGGGGACATCGAGCAGTACTTC	CASSQEWASGDIEQYF
many	TRBJ2-7	NA	TRBV12-3/TRBV12-4	TGTGCCAGCAGTTTCCACACAACCTACGAGCAGTACTTC	CASSFHTTYEQYF
NA	TRBJ2-7	NA	TRBV6-1	TGTGCCAGCAGTAATAGTCTCGTGAGCTCCTACGAGCAGTACTTC	CASSNSLVSSYEQYF
NA	TRBJ2-3	NA	TRBV29-1	TGCAGCGTTGAAGATCGCCTAGCGATCATAACAGATACGCAGTATTTT	CSVEDRLAIITDTQYF
NA	TRBJ1-2	NA	TRBV3-1	TGTGCCAGCAGCCAAGAGGGCAAGGGGTGGGGCTACACCTTC	CASSQEGKGWGYTF
few	TRBJ2-7	NA	TRBV11-2	TGTGCCAGCAGCTTGGGGGGGGCCCTTGCCCCTTACTACGAGCAGTACTTC	CASSLGGALAPYYEQYF
few	TRBJ2-1	TRBD1	TRBV12-3/TRBV12-4	TGTGCCAGCAGTCCCGGGACAGGGCCCCACAATGAGCAGTTCTTC	CASSPGTGPHNEQFF
NA	TRBJ1-4	NA	TRBV9	TGTGCCAGCAGCTTTAACCCAACCGGCGGTACAACTAATGAAAAACTGTTTTTT	CASSFNPTGGTTNEKLFF
few	TRBJ2-7	NA	TRBV4-1	TGCGCCAGCAGCCAAGCCGACCTGGGGTCCACGGGACTCGAGCAGTACTTC	CASSQADLGSTGLEQYF
NA	TRBJ2-7	NA	TRBV4-1	TGCGCCAGCAGCCACCGGACGGAGACCTACGAGCAGTACTTC	CASSHRTETYEQYF
NA	TRBJ1-1	NA	TRBV12-3/TRBV12-4	TGTGCCAGCAGTTATCAGGGAGGGGACACTGAAGCTTTCTTT	CASSYQGGDTEAFF
NA	TRBJ2-5	NA	TRBV12-3/TRBV12-4	TGTGCCAGCAGTTTAGGGACAGTAAGTGATCAAGAGACCCAGTACTTC	CASSLGTVSDQETQYF
NA	TRBJ2-5	TRBD2	TRBV7-9	TGTGCCAGCAGCTTAGCGAGCGGGGGAGTAGAGACCCAGTACTTC	CASSLASGGVETQYF
few	TRBJ2-7	TRBD1	TRBV6-1	TGTGCCAGCAGTGTCGGGACAGCCTACGAGCAGTACTTC	CASSVGTAYEQYF
NA	TRBJ2-5	NA	TRBV10-3	TGTGCCATCAGTGAGTCCCTGAGGGGGGCCCGAAGATACCAAGAGACCCAGTACTTC	CAISESLRGARRYQETQYF
few	TRBJ2-7	NA	TRBV20-1	TGCAGTGCTAGCGACCCGGGGTTGACCTACGAGCAGTACTTC	CSASDPGLTYEQYF
NA	TRBJ2-2	NA	TRBV7-3	TGTGCCAGCAGCTTAGACGGGTGGTCAACCGGGGAGCTGTTTTTT	CASSLDGWSTGELFF
few	TRBJ2-5	NA	TRBV6-5	TGTGCCAGCAGTTACACAGGGCTCTCGTACCAAGAGACCCAGTACTTC	CASSYTGLSYQETQYF
few	TRBJ2-7	NA	TRBV7-2	TGTGCCAGCAGCGCCTTCGTAGGGCAGGGCTACGAGCAGTACTTC	CASSAFVGQGYEQYF
NA	TRBJ2-7	TRBD1	TRBV2	TGTGCCAGCAGCGACAGGGATCACTACGAGCAGTACTTC	CASSDRDHYEQYF
NA	TRBJ2-3	NA	TRBV3-1	TGTGCCAGCTCCAAACAGGTCCCTTGGACACATACGCAGTATTTT	CASSKQVPWTHTQYF
NA	TRBJ1-6	NA	TRBV11-2	TGTGCGGATATAGGTATCAATTCACCCCTCCACTTT	CADIGINSPLHF
NA	TRBJ2-7	NA	TRBV7-2	TGTGCCAGCAGCTTGGACCTATCCCCCTACGAGCAGTACTTC	CASSLDLSPYEQYF
NA	TRBJ2-1	NA	TRBV29-1	TGCAGCGTGAATTACAATGAGCAGTTCTTC	CSVNYNEQFF
few	TRBJ2-7	NA	TRBV4-1	TGCGCCAGCAGCCAAGATGGGGAGTACGAGCAGTACTTC	CASSQDGEYEQYF
few	TRBJ2-6	NA	TRBV19	TGTGCCAGTAGTTCATTTTTCTCTGGGGCCAACGTCCTGACTTTC	CASSSFFSGANVLTF
NA	TRBJ2-7	TRBD1	TRBV29-1	TGCAGCGCCACGAGGGGACAGGGGTACTACGAGCAGTACTTC	CSATRGQGYYEQYF
once	TRBJ2-5	TRBD1	TRBV7-8	TGTGCCAGCAGCTTAGTGTTATGGACAGGGGAAGAGACCCAGTACTTC	CASSLVLWTGEETQYF
many	TRBJ1-6	NA	TRBV10-3	TGTGCCATCAGTGAAAGGGTTGGCAATTCACCCCTCCACTTT	CAISERVGNSPLHF
NA	TRBJ2-7	NA	TRBV7-9	TGTGCCAGCAGCTTAGTTGGGGGGATAGAGCAGTACTTC	CASSLVGGIEQYF
NA	TRBJ2-7	NA	TRBV10-2	TGCGCCAGCAGTGAGCCCCCACAGGAGCAGTACTTC	CASSEPPQEQYF
NA	TRBJ2-5	NA	TRBV3-1	TGTGCCAGCAGCCAAGGACCCGAGGAGACCCAGTACTTC	CASSQGPEETQYF
few	TRBJ2-1	NA	TRBV19	TGTGCCAGTAGTGCCTCGGCCGATGAGCAGTTCTTC	CASSASADEQFF
few	TRBJ2-1	NA	TRBV6-5	TGTGCCAGCAGTTACGTTACAGGGGAGCAGTTCTTC	CASSYVTGEQFF